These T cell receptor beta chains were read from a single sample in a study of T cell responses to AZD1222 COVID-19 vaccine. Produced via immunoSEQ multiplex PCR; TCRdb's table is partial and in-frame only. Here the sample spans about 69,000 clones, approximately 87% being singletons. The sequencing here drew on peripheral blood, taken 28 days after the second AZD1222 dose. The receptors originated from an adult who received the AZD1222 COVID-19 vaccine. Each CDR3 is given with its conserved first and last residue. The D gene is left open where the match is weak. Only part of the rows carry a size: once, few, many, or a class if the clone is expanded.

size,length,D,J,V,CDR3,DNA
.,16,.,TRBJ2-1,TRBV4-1,CASSQESSVHGNEQFF,TGCGCCAGCAGCCAAGAGTCAAGCGTCCACGGCAATGAGCAGTTCTTC
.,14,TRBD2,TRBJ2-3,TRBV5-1,CASSPISGADTQYF,TGCGCCAGCAGCCCTATTAGCGGGGCCGATACGCAGTATTTT
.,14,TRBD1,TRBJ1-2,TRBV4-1,CASSPLTGGAGYTF,TGCGCCAGCAGCCCCCTGACAGGGGGCGCCGGCTACACCTTC
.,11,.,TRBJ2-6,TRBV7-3,CASSSGNVLTF,TGTGCCAGCAGTTCCGGGAACGTCCTGACTTTC
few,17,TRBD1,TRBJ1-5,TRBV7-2,CASSPRTGTGSNQPQHF,TGTGCCAGCAGCCCCAGGACAGGGACGGGGAGCAATCAGCCCCAGCATTTT
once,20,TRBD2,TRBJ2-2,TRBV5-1,CASSYDHQGGGRVDTGELFF,TGCGCCAGCAGCTACGACCATCAAGGCGGCGGGAGGGTAGACACCGGGGAGCTGTTTTTT
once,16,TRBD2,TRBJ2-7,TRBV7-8,CASSPRGLAQAGEQYF,TGTGCCAGCAGCCCGAGGGGACTAGCCCAAGCGGGCGAGCAGTACTTC
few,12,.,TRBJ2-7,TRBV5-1,CASSAVQYEQYF,TGCGCCAGCAGCGCGGTACAGTACGAGCAGTACTTC
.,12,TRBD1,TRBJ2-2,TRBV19,CASYRGIGELFF,TGTGCCTCCTACAGGGGGATCGGGGAGCTGTTTTTT
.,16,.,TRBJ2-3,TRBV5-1,CASSPRPESSTDTQYF,TGCGCCAGCAGCCCACGACCAGAATCTAGCACAGATACGCAGTATTTT
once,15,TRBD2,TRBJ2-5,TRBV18,CASSPRAGEGETQYF,TGTGCCAGCTCACCACGAGCGGGGGAGGGAGAGACCCAGTACTTC
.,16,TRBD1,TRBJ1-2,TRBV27,CASSLTPRGLNYGYTF,TGTGCCAGCAGTTTAACTCCCAGGGGGCTGAACTATGGCTACACCTTC
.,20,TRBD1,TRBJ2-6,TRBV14,CASSQDLKQGAYSGANVLTF,TGTGCCAGCAGCCAAGATCTGAAACAGGGGGCCTACTCTGGGGCCAACGTCCTGACTTTC
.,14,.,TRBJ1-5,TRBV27,CASSLGGAGQPQHF,TGTGCCAGCAGTTTAGGGGGCGCGGGTCAGCCCCAGCATTTT
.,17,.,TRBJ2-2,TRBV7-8,CASSPGLGLTNTGELFF,TGTGCCAGCAGCCCCGGCCTGGGACTGACAAACACCGGGGAGCTGTTTTTT
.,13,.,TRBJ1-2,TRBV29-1,CSVEGWEADGYTF,TGCAGCGTTGAAGGTTGGGAGGCGGATGGCTACACCTTC
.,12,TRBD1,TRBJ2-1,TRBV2,CASGGQNNEQFF,TGTGCCAGTGGGGGACAGAACAATGAGCAGTTCTTC
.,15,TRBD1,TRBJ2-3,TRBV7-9,CASSLDRAGTDTQYF,TGTGCCAGCAGCCTAGACAGGGCGGGCACAGATACGCAGTATTTT
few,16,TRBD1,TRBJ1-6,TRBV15,CATSNPQGAHRPPLHF,TGTGCCACCAGCAATCCCCAGGGGGCGCATAGGCCACCCCTCCACTTT
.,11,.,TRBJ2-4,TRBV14,CASSMDNIQYF,TGTGCCAGCAGCATGGACAACATTCAGTACTTC
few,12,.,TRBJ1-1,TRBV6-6,CASSPTGREAFF,TGTGCCAGCAGTCCGACGGGTCGGGAGGCTTTCTTT
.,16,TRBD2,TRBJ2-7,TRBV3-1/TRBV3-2,CASSPYVSGGSGEQYF,TGTGCCAGCAGCCCGTATGTCAGCGGGGGGTCGGGCGAGCAGTACTTC